The rows below give T cell receptor beta chains drawn from one sample of a study of control samples from healthy donors and cancer patients. Clones were sequenced by immunoSEQ multiplex PCR, and TCRdb holds only the in-frame ones, with some missing. This repertoire shows approximately 130,000 clones, around 86% found once; its top ten account for about 8.7%. Sequencing was done on a sample of blood. The receptors come from a man aged 35-49 years in good health. CDR3s include the opening cysteine and the closing phenylalanine or tryptophan. Each record gives: V gene, D gene, J gene, clone size, CDR3 DNA, CDR3 protein. A D gene is named only where the DNA matches it firmly. Clone size is shown for a subset of rows, as once, few, many or a class of expanded clone.

TRBV25-1	.	TRBJ2-7	few	TGTGCCAGCAGTGGTAGCTACGAGCAGTACTTC	CASSGSYEQYF
TRBV3-1/TRBV3-2	.	TRBJ1-1	few	TGTGCCAGCAGCCAAGGGCCGGGGTGGGGCACTGAAGCTTTCTTT	CASSQGPGWGTEAFF
TRBV15	TRBD2	TRBJ2-7	.	TGTGCCACCAGCAGAGACAAGCGGGGGGATACCTACGAGCAGTACTTC	CATSRDKRGDTYEQYF
TRBV30	.	TRBJ1-5	.	TGTGCCTGGAGTGACAACAGCCATCAGCCCCAGCATTTT	CAWSDNSHQPQHF
TRBV5-1	TRBD1	TRBJ2-5	.	TGCGCCAGCAGTCACGGGACAGTACAAGAGACCCAGTACTTC	CASSHGTVQETQYF
TRBV25-1	TRBD1	TRBJ1-6	.	TGTGCCAGCAGTGGACAGGGGGCATATAATTCACCCCTCCACTTT	CASSGQGAYNSPLHF
TRBV11-2	.	TRBJ2-3	few	TGTGCCAGCAGCCTATATCTGGGGGATACGCAGTATTTT	CASSLYLGDTQYF
TRBV25-1	.	TRBJ2-4	.	TGTGCCAGCAGTGATCAGAACATTCAGTACTTC	CASSDQNIQYF
TRBV3-1/TRBV3-2	TRBD1	TRBJ2-1	once	TGTGCCAGCAGCCAAGATTGGGTCAGGGGGCTGGGTGAGCAGTTCTTC	CASSQDWVRGLGEQFF
TRBV5-1	.	TRBJ1-5	.	TGCGCCAGCAGCTTGGATGGGGGCAGCAATCAGCCCCAGCATTTT	CASSLDGGSNQPQHF
TRBV6-2/TRBV6-3	.	TRBJ1-5	.	TGTGCCAGCAGTCCCCATACCAGGACGAGAAATCAGCCCCAGCATTTT	CASSPHTRTRNQPQHF
TRBV20-1	.	TRBJ2-3	.	TGCAGTGCTAGTGGGGCAGACACAGATACGCAGTATTTT	CSASGADTDTQYF
TRBV19	.	TRBJ2-5	.	TGTGCCAGTAGTACCCTTGGGGAGACCCAGTACTTC	CASSTLGETQYF
TRBV5-5	TRBD1	TRBJ1-6	.	TGTGCCAGCAGCTTCGGGACAGTGAACCATAATTCACCCCTCCACTTT	CASSFGTVNHNSPLHF
TRBV15	TRBD1	TRBJ1-4	.	TGTGCCACCAGCAAGGGACAGCTTAATGAAAAACTGTTTTTT	CATSKGQLNEKLFF
TRBV5-4	TRBD2	TRBJ2-3	.	TGTGCCAGCAGCTTGGGGGGAGGGGGCACAGATACGCAGTATTTT	CASSLGGGGTDTQYF
TRBV11-3	.	TRBJ2-7	.	TGTGCCAGCAGCTTAAATGCGGCGGGGTCCTACGAGCAGTACTTC	CASSLNAAGSYEQYF
TRBV11-3	.	TRBJ2-7	.	TGTGCCAGCAGCTTCCGTTTGGAGCACGAGCAGTACTTC	CASSFRLEHEQYF
TRBV30	TRBD1	TRBJ2-7	.	TGTGCTTTCGGACCCGGGACAGTTCCTTCCGAGCAGTACTTC	CAFGPGTVPSEQYF
TRBV27	TRBD2	TRBJ2-1	.	TGTGCCAGCAGTCTGACCGGGACTAGCGGGGTGAAAATGCAGTTCTTC	CASSLTGTSGVKMQFF
TRBV6-2/TRBV6-3	TRBD1	TRBJ1-5	.	TGTGCCAGCAGTCAAGGGGGCTCGGGCAATCAGCCCCAGCATTTT	CASSQGGSGNQPQHF
TRBV6-6	TRBD2	TRBJ2-5	.	TGTGCCAGCAGTCTCCGACTAGCGGGTGGTGAGACCCAGTACTTC	CASSLRLAGGETQYF
TRBV9	TRBD1	TRBJ2-7	.	TGTGCCAGCAGCGTAGGTCGGACAGGGGGAAACGAGCAGTACTTC	CASSVGRTGGNEQYF
TRBV11-2	TRBD2	TRBJ2-5	.	TGTGCCAGCAGCCCATTCGGGGGGGCGCGGGGCGAGACCCAGTACTTC	CASSPFGGARGETQYF
TRBV30	.	TRBJ2-7	.	TGTGCCTGGAGTGTACCCAGCTACGAGCAGTACTTC	CAWSVPSYEQYF
TRBV7-2	.	TRBJ2-7	.	TGTGCCAGCAGCTTAGGGGGGGCCGTCTCCTACGAGCAGTACTTC	CASSLGGAVSYEQYF
TRBV19	.	TRBJ1-2	.	TGTGCCAGTAATACTAATCGACAGCTCCTTAACTATGGCTACACCTTC	CASNTNRQLLNYGYTF
TRBV4-1	.	TRBJ2-5	.	TGCGCCAGCAGCCAAGAAGGGACCCAGTACTTC	CASSQEGTQYF
TRBV12-3/TRBV12-4	.	TRBJ1-5	few	TGTGCCAGCAGTCAACAGGGAGATCAGCCCCAGCATTTT	CASSQQGDQPQHF
TRBV5-8	.	TRBJ2-2	.	TGTGCCAGCAGCTTGAGAGACAGTTTGTCCGGGGAGCTGTTTTTT	CASSLRDSLSGELFF
TRBV6-6	.	TRBJ1-2	.	TGTGCCAGCCGCCCTTCGAACTATGGCTACACCTTC	CASRPSNYGYTF